One sample yielded the 21 T cell receptor beta chains listed below, sequenced in a study of siplizumab effects on memory and regulatory T cells. TCRdb's table, derived via immunoSEQ multiplex PCR, lists solely in-frame clones and lacks some. This table holds about 100,000 clones, 91% found once. Source material: CD4+ T cells sorted from blood. The receptors here all came from a human donor in good health. Some clones in this sample may be carry-over from other donors' samples.

The rearrangement uses TRBV10-1 and TRBJ1-1; D not certain. Germline loops: CDR1 WNHNN, CDR2 SYGVQD (reference sequence). Trimming shortened V by 7 bases and J by 1 base, and 25 bases separated the two germline ends. This CDR3 spans 18 amino acids. The CDR3 spells CASTPPSRTRSWNTEAFF. The CDR3 DNA reads TGCGCCAGCACCCCACCAAGCAGAACCCGGTCTTGGAACACTGAAGCTTTCTTT.

The V and J genes are TRBV6-1 and TRBJ1-4, with D perhaps TRBD1 (6 bases). The germline V gene has CDR1 MNHNS and CDR2 SASEGT. CDR3 length equals 13 residues. Trimming left V 4 bases short and J 5 bases short, with 8 bases between. The CDR3 protein is CASSVTGNEKLFF. DNA for the CDR3: TGTGCCAGCAGTGTCACAGGGAATGAAAAACTGTTTTTT.

The chain joins TRBV28 to TRBJ1-3; D is possibly TRBD1 (6 bases). CDR3 size: 19 residues. The V and J ends lost 3 bases and 4 bases respectively, with 25 bases between them. The germline V gene has CDR1 MDHEN and CDR2 SYDVKM. The CDR3: CASSFPGARTDVPGNTIYF. CDR3 nucleotide sequence: TGTGCCAGCAGTTTCCCAGGGGCACGGACAGACGTCCCCGGAAACACCATATATTTT.

This clone was seen only once. The chain has TRBV7-9 and TRBJ2-3; TRBD2 matches at 10 bases. This CDR3 has 18 residues. Germline V lookup: CDR1 SEHNR, CDR2 FQNEAQ (reference sequence). Unmatched junction bases numbered 12, after V lost 5 bases and J lost 1 base. The CDR3 reads CASSRDTTSGTRTDTQYF. In nucleotides, the CDR3 is TGTGCCAGCAGCCGTGACACTACTAGCGGGACCCGCACAGATACGCAGTATTTT.

This chain links TRBV28 with TRBJ2-4; 7 bases map to TRBD1. This CDR3 is built from 13 residues. In germline, CDR1 is MDHEN, CDR2 SYDVKM. Trimming cost V 6 bases and J 5 bases; bases outside gene matches: 4. The CDR3 bases are TGTGCCAGCAGAAGGCAGGGGGAAAACATTCAGTACTTC. Translation gives CASRRQGENIQYF.

The rearrangement joins TRBV2 to TRBJ1-5, with D maybe TRBD1 (5 bases). Trimming pared 7 bases from V and 1 base from J, leaving 11 bases between. CDR1 SNHLY and CDR2 FYNNEI come from the germline V gene. CDR3 size: 14 residues. This CDR3 is CASTAGVSNQPQHF. The DNA for the CDR3 is TGTGCCAGCACAGCGGGGGTAAGCAATCAGCCCCAGCATTTT.

The V and J genes are TRBV4-1 and TRBJ1-1, with a tentative D call TRBD1 (5 bases). Germline assignment: CDR1 MGHRA and CDR2 YSYEKL. The CDR3 covers 15 residues. The V and J ends lost 0 bases and 10 bases respectively, with 18 bases between them. The CDR3, as DNA: TGCGCCAGCAGCCAAGATCCCGTGCCAGGGTGGGGAGCTTTCTTT. It specifies CASSQDPVPGWGAFF.

In regard to this clone: Other DNA sequences in this specimen translate into the identical CDR3. This chain links TRBV2 with TRBJ2-3; the D call may be TRBD1 or TRBD2 (5 bases each). The CDR3 contains 15 residues. Germline V gives CDR1 SNHLY, CDR2 FYNNEI. Trimming shortened V by 4 bases and J by 0 bases, and 11 bases separated the two germline ends. This CDR3 reads CASSGWDGSTDTQYF. CDR3 DNA sequence: TGTGCCAGCAGTGGATGGGACGGTAGCACAGATACGCAGTATTTT.

This chain joins TRBV20-1 and TRBJ1-1, with no clear D. CDR3 length: 10 amino acids. Trimming left V 1 base short and J 10 bases short, with 7 bases between. CDR1 and CDR2 from the germline V gene are DFQATT and SNEGSKA (reference sequence). CDR3 nucleotide sequence: TGCAGTGCTAGAGGGGGTGTAGCTTTCTTT. Its protein is CSARGGVAFF.

V is TRBV2 and J is TRBJ2-2, with TRBD1 as a possible D gene (6 bases). Germline V CDR1 and CDR2: SNHLY, FYNNEI. The CDR3 runs to 14 residues. V lost 5 bases, J lost 4 bases, and 11 bases lay in between. Written as DNA, the CDR3 is TGTGCCAGCAGTCCCACAGGGACCACCGGGGAGCTGTTTTTT. Its translation: CASSPTGTTGELFF.

The rearrangement links TRBV15 to TRBJ1-2; TRBD1 matches 11 bases. Trimming took 1 base from V and 7 from J; bases not matched to a gene: 5. CDR1 is LNHNV and CDR2 is YYDKDF in the germline V gene (reference sequence). The length of the CDR3 is 15 residues. CDR3 DNA sequence: TGTGCCACCAGCAGAGTTCGAGGGACAGGGGGTGGCTACACCTTC. Translated, it gives CATSRVRGTGGGYTF.

This chain links TRBV19 with TRBJ2-2; TRBD1 aligns across 10 bases. V lost 3 bases, J lost 5 bases, and 12 bases stayed unmatched. The CDR3 spans 18 residues. The germline CDR1 and CDR2 sequences are LNHDA and SQIVND (reference sequence). CDR3 loop: CASSIVRGTGATTGELFF. The CDR3 DNA is TGTGCCAGTAGTATCGTCCGGGGGACAGGGGCGACGACCGGGGAGCTGTTTTTT.

The chain employs TRBV6-5 and TRBJ1-1; TRBD1 is a possible D gene (5 bases). The germline V and J ends were trimmed by 5 bases and 5 bases, with 15 bases remaining between them. Germline-derived CDR1 and CDR2 are MNHEY and SVGAGI. This CDR3 has 14 residues. The CDR3 nucleotides read TGTGCCAGCAGTGAAGTGGGTGGGGGTACTGAAGCTTTCTTT. This encodes CASSEVGGGTEAFF.

The chain carries TRBV10-1 and TRBJ2-3; the D is unclear. This CDR3 has 13 residues. Between the trimmed V and J ends, which lost 4 bases and 2 bases, there was a span of 7 bases. Germline V gives CDR1 WNHNN, CDR2 SYGVQD (reference sequence). DNA for the CDR3: TGCGCCAGCAGTGGACGGAACACAGATACGCAGTATTTT. It encodes CASSGRNTDTQYF.

The chain has TRBV5-4 and TRBJ2-7, with D uncertain. Germline CDR1 reads SGHNT; CDR2 reads YYREEE (reference sequence). Trimming took off 0 bases at V and 7 bases at J, with 14 bases between the two ends. This CDR3 has 14 residues. For the CDR3, the DNA is TGTGCCAGCAGCTTGGAGGGTAACGCGAGAGAGCAGTACTTC. It specifies CASSLEGNAREQYF. The variable domain in full, completed from reference TRBV5-4 and TRBJ2-7, reads ETGVTQSPTHLIKTRGQQVTLRCSSQSGHNTVSWYQQALGQGPQFIFQYYREEENGRGNFPPRFSGLQFPNYSSELNVNALELDDSALYLCASSLEGNAREQYFGPGTRLTVT.

The chain links TRBV10-3 to TRBJ1-1, with D unclear. V lost 4 bases and J lost 1, with 10 bases in between. Per germline, CDR1 ENHRY and CDR2 SYGVKD. The CDR3 sequence is 14 residues long. The CDR3 coding sequence is TGTGCCATCAGTGTGGCAGACAAGAACACTGAAGCTTTCTTT. Amino acids: CAISVADKNTEAFF.

To note about this clone: One junction end disagrees with the germline gene, perhaps due to a read error. This rearrangement joins TRBV5-1 to TRBJ2-3; D tentatively fits TRBD1 or TRBD2 (5 bases each). There are 13 residues in the CDR3. Germline V gene lookup returns CDR1 SGHRS and CDR2 YFSETQ. The CDR3 sequence: CVSGPRGTDTQYF. The CDR3 nucleotides are TGCGTCAGCGGACCTAGGGGAACAGATACGCAGTATTTT.

Of note for this clone: Other DNA sequences within the sample encode an identical CDR3. The V gene is TRBV5-1, the J gene TRBJ1-1; no firm D call. This CDR3 comprises 13 residues. Germline values: CDR1 SGHRS, CDR2 YFSETQ. Trimming removed 4 bases at V and 7 bases at J, with 14 bases between. The CDR3 loop reads CASSLGQANEAFF. In nucleotides, the CDR3 is TGCGCCAGCAGCCTGGGCCAGGCGAATGAAGCTTTCTTT.

The chain links TRBV7-6 to TRBJ2-3; a weak D match, TRBD1 (5 bases). The CDR3 runs to 17 residues. Germline CDR1 reads SGHVS; CDR2 reads FNYEAQ. Trimming took off 5 bases at V and 7 bases at J, with 25 bases between the two ends. CDR3: CASSLSSYTGDRNTQYF. The DNA of the CDR3 is TGTGCCAGCAGCCTATCATCGTACACAGGAGATCGAAATACGCAGTATTTT. Using reference TRBV7-6 and TRBJ2-3 for the parts outside the CDR3, the full variable domain is GAGVSQSPRYKVTKRGQDVALRCDPISGHVSLYWYRQALGQGPEFLTYFNYEAQQDKSGLPNDRFSAERPEGSISTLTIQRTEQRDSAMYRCASSLSSYTGDRNTQYFGPGTRLTVL.

This chain joins TRBV19 and TRBJ1-5; 10 bases fit TRBD1. Trimming took 5 bases from V and 0 from J; bases not matched to a gene: 10. CDR1 is LNHDA and CDR2 is SQIVND in the germline V gene (reference sequence). This CDR3 contains 18 residues. CDR3 in amino acids: CASSAGTGVIISNQPQHF. In nucleotides, the CDR3 is TGTGCCAGTAGTGCCGGGACAGGGGTGATTATTAGCAATCAGCCCCAGCATTTT.

This rearrangement joins TRBV6-1 to TRBJ2-3; 7 nucleotides line up with TRBD1. After removal of 5 bases from V and 2 bases from J, the junction contained 7 bases not matched to a gene. Germline CDR1 is MNHNS and CDR2 is SASEGT. The CDR3 spans 15 residues. CDR3 bases: TGTGCCAGCAGTAAATACGGGACAGCCACAGATACGCAGTATTTT. This gives the protein CASSKYGTATDTQYF.